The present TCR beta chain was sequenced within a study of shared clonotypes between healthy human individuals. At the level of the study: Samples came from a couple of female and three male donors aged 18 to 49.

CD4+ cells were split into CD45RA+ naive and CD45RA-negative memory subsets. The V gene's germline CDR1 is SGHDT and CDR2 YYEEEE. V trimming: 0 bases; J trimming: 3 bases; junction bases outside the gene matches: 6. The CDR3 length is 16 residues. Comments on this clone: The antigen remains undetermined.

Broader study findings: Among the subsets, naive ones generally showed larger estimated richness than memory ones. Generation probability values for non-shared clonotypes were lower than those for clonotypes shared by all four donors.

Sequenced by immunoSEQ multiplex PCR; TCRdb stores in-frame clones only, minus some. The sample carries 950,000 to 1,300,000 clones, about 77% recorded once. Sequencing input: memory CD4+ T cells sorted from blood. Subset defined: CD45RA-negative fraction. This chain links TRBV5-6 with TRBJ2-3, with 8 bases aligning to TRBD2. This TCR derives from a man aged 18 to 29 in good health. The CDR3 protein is CASSLGAGEVTDTQYF. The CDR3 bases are TGTGCCAGCAGCTTGGGAGCGGGAGAAGTTACAGATACGCAGTATTTT.